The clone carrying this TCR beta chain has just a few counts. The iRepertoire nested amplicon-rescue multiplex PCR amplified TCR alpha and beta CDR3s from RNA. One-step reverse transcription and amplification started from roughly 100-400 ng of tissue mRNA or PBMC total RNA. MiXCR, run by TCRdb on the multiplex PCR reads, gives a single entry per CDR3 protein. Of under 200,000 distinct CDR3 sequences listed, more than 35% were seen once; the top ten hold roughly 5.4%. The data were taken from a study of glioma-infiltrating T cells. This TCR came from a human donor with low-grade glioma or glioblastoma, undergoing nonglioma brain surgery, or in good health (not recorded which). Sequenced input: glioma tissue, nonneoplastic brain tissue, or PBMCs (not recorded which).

The CDR3 nucleotides are TGTGCCAGCAGCCAGGCTAGATTCGAAAATGAGCAGTTCTTC. As protein: CASSQARFENEQFF. This chain connects TRBV4-2 to TRBJ2-1; D unclear. V dropped 3 bases and J dropped 7 bases, with 13 bases sitting between them. Germline V gene lookup returns CDR1 LGHNA and CDR2 YNFKEQ. The CDR3 length is 14 residues.